These T cell receptor beta chains were read from a single sample in a study of blood T cells in healthy people across ages. TCRdb fed the 5' RACE reads into MiXCR, producing one record per CDR3 protein. The sample has about 800,000 distinct CDR3 sequences, 55% to 70% seen once. The sequencing sample was made of blood. Receptors originate from a man younger than 45 in good health. The CDR3 runs from the conserved cysteine through the conserved F or W. A D gene is named only where the DNA matches it firmly. Clone size is given for some rows only: seen once, a few or many times, or a class if the clone is expanded.

TRBV29-1	TRBJ2-7	NA	NA	TGCAGCGCTATAGGGGGGAGCTCCTACGAGCAGTACTTC	CSAIGGSSYEQYF
TRBV10-3	TRBJ1-2	NA	NA	TGTGCCATCAGTGAGCAGGGTAGCTATGGCTACACCTTC	CAISEQGSYGYTF
TRBV4-3	TRBJ2-1	NA	NA	TGCGCCAGCAGCCAAGACGCCGTAGGGGCCAATGAGCAGTTCTTC	CASSQDAVGANEQFF
TRBV20-1	TRBJ2-1	TRBD2	NA	TGCAGTGCCATACCCTCTAGCGGGGGGGATAGTGAGCAGTTCTTC	CSAIPSSGGDSEQFF
TRBV6-1	TRBJ2-1	TRBD2	NA	TGTGCCAGCAGTGGTCTGAGCGGGAGGGCCGGGTATGAGCAGTTCTTC	CASSGLSGRAGYEQFF
TRBV6-5	TRBJ2-5	TRBD2	few	TGTGCCAGCAGTTTAGCGGGATGGGAAGAGACCCAGTACTTC	CASSLAGWEETQYF
TRBV20-1	TRBJ1-5	NA	NA	TGCAGTGTCCCAGGCTTGGGACAGCCCCAGCATTTT	CSVPGLGQPQHF
TRBV12-3/TRBV12-4	TRBJ2-5	TRBD1	NA	TGTGCCAGCAGTCCCCGACAGGGGCGGTACCAAGAGACCCAGTACTTC	CASSPRQGRYQETQYF
TRBV15	TRBJ1-2	TRBD1	NA	TGTGCCACCAGCAGAGGGGACAGGGTCGGCTATGGCTACACCTTC	CATSRGDRVGYGYTF
TRBV6-2/TRBV6-3	TRBJ2-1	TRBD2	few	TGTGCCAGCAGCCGGACTAGCGACTGGGGCTATGAGCAGTTCTTC	CASSRTSDWGYEQFF
TRBV7-3	TRBJ2-1	NA	NA	TGTGCCAGCAGTAGTGCGCCTACAGTTGAGCAGTTTTTC	CASSSAPTVEQFF
TRBV7-2	TRBJ1-5	NA	NA	TGTGCCAGCAGCTTTAATCTGGGGCAGCCCCAGCATTTT	CASSFNLGQPQHF
TRBV20-1	TRBJ1-1	NA	NA	TGCAGTGCTAGGGAACAGGGCGCTGAAGCTTTCTTT	CSAREQGAEAFF
TRBV30	TRBJ1-1	NA	many	TGTGCCTGGGGCGCAGGGTTCACTGAAGCTTTCTTT	CAWGAGFTEAFF
TRBV7-9	TRBJ2-3	NA	few	TGTGCCAGCAGCCCATACGACAGTGCAGATAGCACAGATACGCAGTATTTT	CASSPYDSADSTDTQYF
TRBV5-1	TRBJ2-4	NA	NA	TGCGCCAGCAGCTTGGGGCTCGCCTCGGCTGAGCAGTACTTC	CASSLGLASAEQYF
TRBV7-2	TRBJ2-1	NA	few	TGTGCCAGCAGCTGGAACAGGGTAAACAATGAGCAGTTCTTC	CASSWNRVNNEQFF
TRBV5-1	TRBJ2-1	TRBD2	NA	TGCGCCAGCAGCTTCCGCGTAGCGGGAGGGAGTAGCTCCTACAATGAGCAGTTCTTC	CASSFRVAGGSSSYNEQFF
TRBV7-3	TRBJ2-1	NA	NA	TGTGCCAGCAGCTTAATGGTGGGGTCGAATGAGCAGTTCTTC	CASSLMVGSNEQFF
TRBV4-3	TRBJ1-1	NA	NA	TGCGCCAGCAGCCGGTTCGGTATTGGCAGCATGAACACTGAAGCTTTCTTT	CASSRFGIGSMNTEAFF
TRBV20-1	TRBJ2-3	TRBD2	NA	TGCAGTGCTAGAAACCCGGGACTAGCCACAGATACGCAGTATTTT	CSARNPGLATDTQYF